The 21 T cell receptor beta chains below all came from one sample that was sequenced in a study of regulatory T cells in long-lasting Graves disease. Construction of TCR beta libraries relied on iRepertoire HTBI primers and on Arm-PCR targeting CDR3 regions. TCRdb processed the multiplex PCR reads anew with MiXCR; each CDR3 protein has one entry. Counted here are a few hundred thousand distinct CDR3 sequences, approximately 23% occurring once; the ten biggest clones make up over 10%. Sample time point: persistent/refractory GD, antithyroid drugs over 5 years with positive TRAb. Extracted PBMC RNA gave rise to the TCR library. Sequences were derived from peripheral blood mononuclear cells (PBMCs), sampled when the disease was refractory, from a patient treated with antithyroid drugs. The receptors were gathered from a female donor with Graves disease.

This clonotype was seen ten or more times. This chain links TRBV28 with TRBJ1-2, with D perhaps matching TRBD1 (5 bases). Germline lookup yields CDR1 MDHEN and CDR2 SYDVKM. This CDR3 contains 15 residues. V gave up 6 bases and J gave up 6 bases, with 20 bases separating them. CDR3 in DNA: TGTGCCAGCAGCCCATCGGCGGGAGGGGTAGATGGCTACACCTTC. The encoded protein is CASSPSAGGVDGYTF.

V and J are TRBV7-3 and TRBJ2-7, with 10 bases identical to TRBD2. Losses at the gene ends were 1 base for V and 3 bases for J; bases not matched to a gene: 3. Looked up from germline, CDR1 is SGHTA and CDR2 is FQGTGA. There are 15 residues in the CDR3. The CDR3 DNA reads as TGTGCCAGCAGCTTAATGGGGACTAGCGACTACGAGCAGTACTTC. Translating gives CASSLMGTSDYEQYF.

As concerns this clonotype: This sequence may be a read error, since a much larger clone differs from it by one base. CDR3 in amino acids: CASSSTGAGTGELSF. In DNA form, the CDR3 reads TGTGCCAGCAGTTCGACAGGGGCGGGCACCGGGGAGCTGTCTTTT. This chain connects TRBV12-3 or TRBV12-4 to TRBJ2-2, with 8 bases that match TRBD1. This CDR3 has 15 amino acids.

Worth noting for this clonotype: A read error is likely here: a far larger clone is one base away. The chain is built from TRBV7-3 and TRBJ2-2; D uncertain. CDR3 length equals 12 residues. V lost 3 bases, J lost 3 bases, and 2 bases lay in between. The germline CDR1 and CDR2 sequences are SGHTA and FQGTGA. CDR3 in DNA: TGTGCCAGCAGCTTCGACACCGGGGAGCTGTTTTTT. Encoded protein: CASSFDTGELFF.

V and J are TRBV6-2 or TRBV6-3 and TRBJ2-1; maybe TRBD1 (6 bases). CDR1 and CDR2 from the germline V gene are MNHEY and SVGEGT. This CDR3 has 15 amino acids. Trimming took off 4 bases at V and 5 bases at J, with 15 bases between the two ends. DNA of the CDR3: TGTGCCAGCAGTTTCAGGGGATTCTCGAACAATGAGCAGTTCTTC. Translated, it gives CASSFRGFSNNEQFF.

This clonotype has a count of ten or more. This sequence joins TRBV28 and TRBJ2-7; 7 positions match TRBD1. Trimming cost V 6 bases and J 5 bases; bases outside gene matches: 4. CDR3 length: 12 residues. Germline CDR1 reads MDHEN; CDR2 reads SYDVKM. The chain's CDR3 is CASSDRVNEQYF. As DNA, the CDR3 is TGTGCCAGCAGCGACAGGGTGAACGAGCAGTACTTC.

This clonotype was seen repeatedly, ten times or more. This chain connects TRBV5-1 to TRBJ1-4, with D maybe TRBD1 (5 bases). The V end lost 0 bases, the J end lost 7 bases, and 13 bases lay between the germline ends. The CDR3 has 15 amino acids. CDR1 and CDR2 from the germline V gene are SGHRS and YFSETQ. CDR3 DNA sequence: TGCGCCAGCAGCTTGGGCGGCCAGGGTCGTGAAAAACTGTTTTTT. This encodes CASSLGGQGREKLFF. The entire variable domain, with the rest obtained from reference TRBV5-1 and TRBJ1-4, is as follows: KAGVTQTPRYLIKTRGQQVTLSCSPISGHRSVSWYQQTPGQGLQFLFEYFSETQRNKGNFPGRFSGRQFSNSRSEMNVSTLELGDSALYLCASSLGGQGREKLFFGSGTQLSVL.

This clonotype appeared many times. The chain carries TRBV28 and TRBJ1-1; 7 nucleotides align to TRBD1. This CDR3 has 14 amino acids. J was trimmed by 2 bases and V by 4 bases; bases with no gene match: 4. CDR1 and CDR2 (germline): MDHEN, SYDVKM. CDR3 nucleotides: TGTGCCAGCAGTTCGGGACAGCTTAACACTGAAGCTTTCTTT. It is translated as CASSSGQLNTEAFF.

This clonotype was counted at least ten times. The junction shows a germline mismatch at one end, possibly a read error. The V and J genes are TRBV7-2 and TRBJ1-1; D uncertain. Germline lookup yields CDR1 SGHTA and CDR2 FQGNSA. This CDR3 is built from 14 residues. The CDR3 region has the DNA TGTGCCAACAGCTTGGGCGGCTTGAACACTGAAGCTTTCTTT. Its translation is CANSLGGLNTEAFF.

This clonotype was seen a handful of times. The chain employs TRBV11-2 and TRBJ2-7; 7 nucleotides align to TRBD2. In germline, CDR1 is SGHAT, CDR2 FQNNGV. This CDR3 region has 15 residues. With 4 bases clipped from V and 0 bases from J, the junction kept 6 bases outside the gene matches. The CDR3 sequence is CASSSSSGSSYEQYF. The CDR3 bases are TGTGCCAGCAGCTCTTCTAGCGGCAGCTCCTACGAGCAGTACTTC.

This clonotype was seen repeatedly, ten times or more. The rearrangement links TRBV28 to TRBJ1-1; D call uncertain. V gave up 2 bases and J gave up 5 bases, with 9 bases separating them. Germline V gene data show CDR1 as MDHEN and CDR2 as SYDVKM. This CDR3 contains 13 residues. CDR3 residues: CASSLVVRTEAFF. The CDR3 nucleotides read TGTGCCAGCAGTTTAGTTGTAAGGACTGAAGCTTTCTTT.

This sequence joins TRBV29-1 and TRBJ1-4; D is undetermined. V gave up 4 bases and J gave up 7 bases, with 13 bases separating them. The germline CDR1 and CDR2 sequences are SQVTM and ANQGSEA. The CDR3 has 13 residues. The CDR3 region has the DNA TGCAGCGTTGCGCTGGACCCTCTTGAAAAACTGTTTTTT. Its translation: CSVALDPLEKLFF.

This clonotype has just a few counts. V and J are TRBV5-1 and TRBJ2-5; 8 nucleotides match TRBD2. CDR1 SGHRS and CDR2 YFSETQ come from the germline V gene. This CDR3 spans 17 amino acids. V lost 0 bases, J lost 2 bases, and 9 bases stayed unmatched. The CDR3 region is CASSLARLANLQETQYF. The CDR3 DNA sequence: TGCGCCAGCAGCTTGGCCAGACTAGCGAATTTACAAGAGACCCAGTACTTC.

This clonotype has just a few counts. V gene TRBV12-3 or TRBV12-4 combines with J gene TRBJ1-4; the D is unclear. The V end was cut by 3 bases, the J end by 5 bases, with 13 bases between. CDR3 length equals 15 residues. The CDR3 sequence: CASSFEAGVNEKLFF. In nucleotides, the CDR3 is TGTGCCAGCAGTTTTGAGGCCGGGGTGAATGAAAAACTGTTTTTT.

This clonotype was seen repeatedly, ten times or more. The rearrangement uses TRBV20-1 and TRBJ1-5; a weak D match, TRBD1 (5 bases). V lost 2 bases and J lost 4, with 24 bases in between. This CDR3 is built from 18 residues. Germline loops: CDR1 DFQATT, CDR2 SNEGSKA (reference sequence). CDR3 protein: CSARLPGLRGKDNQPQHF. The CDR3 DNA follows: TGCAGTGCTAGACTGCCGGGACTCCGGGGGAAGGATAATCAGCCCCAGCATTTT.

V and J are TRBV7-2 and TRBJ1-2; 8 bases map to TRBD1. This CDR3 contains 15 residues. Germline loops: CDR1 SGHTA, CDR2 FQGNSA. V was clipped by 5 bases and J by 6 bases; unmatched bases: 11. The DNA of the CDR3 is TGTGCCAGCAGCCTACCAATCAGGGGGCGAAATGGCTACACCTTC. Translated: CASSLPIRGRNGYTF.

This clonotype was counted many times. The chain uses TRBV7-9 and TRBJ2-2; possible D gene TRBD2, 5 bases. Trimming took off 1 base at V and 5 bases at J, with 14 bases between the two ends. The CDR3 contains 16 residues. Per germline, CDR1 SEHNR and CDR2 FQNEAQ (reference sequence). The CDR3 nucleotides read TGTGCCAGCAGCTTAGGGAGCGGCCTGGAAACCGGGGAGCTGTTTTTT. Its protein is CASSLGSGLETGELFF.

This clonotype was found many times. The CDR3 nucleotides read TGTGCCTGGACGCGAGGGACTGAAGCTTTCTTT. Translating gives CAWTRGTEAFF. The genes are TRBV30 and TRBJ1-1; D call uncertain. The CDR3 loop spans 11 amino acids. CDR1 and CDR2 from the germline V gene are GTSNPN and SVGIG (reference sequence). Trimming removed 4 bases from V and 5 bases from J, with 8 bases in between.

In this sample, this clonotype turned up a few times. This chain uses TRBV6-1 with TRBJ1-2, with D maybe TRBD1 (5 bases). CDR1 and CDR2 from the germline V gene are MNHNS and SASEGT. This CDR3 has 14 residues. V shed 7 bases and J shed 8 bases, with 20 bases lying between them. CDR3 DNA sequence: TGTGCCAGCACCTTACGTGGGGGTGTCGAGGGCTACACCTTC. It translates to CASTLRGGVEGYTF.

The chain's CDR3 is CASSYQTGGTEAFF. DNA for the CDR3: TGTGCCAGCAGTTACCAGACAGGGGGCACTGAAGCTTTCTTT. This chain links TRBV6-5 with TRBJ1-1; 9 nucleotides agree with TRBD1. The CDR3 consists of 14 residues. Germline V CDR1 and CDR2: MNHEY, SVGAGI. J gave up 4 bases and V 2 bases, and 2 bases lay outside the gene matches.

The chain is built from TRBV19 and TRBJ1-2, with TRBD1 identical over 7 bases. The germline V gene encodes CDR1 LNHDA and CDR2 SQIVND (reference sequence). Trimming cost V 8 bases and J 6 bases; bases outside gene matches: 18. The CDR3 is 16 residues long. CDR3 amino acids: CASRGDDRVAIDGYTF. The CDR3 DNA sequence: TGTGCCAGTCGAGGAGACGACAGGGTCGCCATAGATGGCTACACCTTC.